These 15 T cell receptor beta chains share one sample of origin, sequenced in a study of T-cell reconstitution after alpha-beta-depleted transplantation in children. Construction of the TCRbeta library involved unique molecular identifiers. In TCRdb, the PCR reads were re-called with MiXCR into one record per CDR3 protein. Among around 440,000 distinct CDR3 sequences listed, roughly 10% were seen once. Here the sequenced sample was PBMCs, taken before TCRalphabeta/CD19-depleted stem cell transplant. The receptors stem from a child younger than 10 with inherited bone marrow failure, due to receive a stem cell transplant.

This clonotype was recorded at least ten times. J is TRBJ2-7 and V is TRBV12-3 or TRBV12-4; TRBD1 agrees at 8 bases. The CDR3 is made up of 13 amino acids. CDR3 coding DNA: TGTGCCAGCAGTATTGACAGGGGAAGCCCTATTATCGTC. Encoded protein: CASSIDRGSPIIV.

This clonotype has a count of ten or more. The V gene is TRBV2, the J gene TRBJ2-3; TRBD1 agrees at 8 bases. V lost 9 bases, J lost 5 bases, and 16 bases stayed unmatched. CDR1 and CDR2 from the germline V gene are SNHLY and FYNNEI. The CDR3 covers 16 residues. The DNA for the CDR3 is TGTGCCAGTGGATCGATACCGGGACAGGCGAAAGATACGCAGTATTTT. Its protein is CASGSIPGQAKDTQYF.

This clonotype was counted a few times. The chain links TRBV24-1 to TRBJ2-2; no definite D call. The CDR3 runs to 12 residues. V shed 4 bases and J shed 6 bases, with 5 bases lying between them. In germline, CDR1 is KGHDR, CDR2 SFDVKD. The CDR3 sequence is CATSDLPGELFF. The CDR3 DNA reads TGTGCCACCAGTGACCTCCCCGGGGAGCTGTTTTTT.

This clonotype has ten or more counts. The chain combines TRBV27 with TRBJ1-5; a weak D match, TRBD1 (5 bases). Trimming pared 6 bases from V and 4 bases from J, leaving 13 bases between. The CDR3 length is 14 residues. Germline V gives CDR1 MNHEY, CDR2 SMNVEV (reference sequence). DNA of the CDR3: TGTGCCAGCAGACCGCTTGGGGGGAATCAGCCCCAGCATTTT. This codes for CASRPLGGNQPQHF.

As for this clonotype: The conserved closing phenylalanine or tryptophan is absent in this CDR3, likely reflecting a read error. The chain joins TRBV4-3 to TRBJ2-7; 11 bases agree with TRBD2. The germline V gene encodes CDR1 LGHNA and CDR2 YSLEER. The V gene end was trimmed by 1 base and the J gene end by 4 bases; junction bases not matched to a gene: 3. CDR3 length equals 15 residues. The CDR3 DNA is TGCGCCAGCAGCCAAGTAGCGGGAGGGCCTTACGAGCAGTACTCC. Translation gives CASSQVAGGPYEQYS.

This clonotype appeared many times. The chain employs TRBV6-1 and TRBJ1-1; D remains ambiguous. The germline V and J ends were trimmed by 7 bases and 8 bases, with 23 bases remaining between them. The CDR3 is 15 residues long. The germline V gene encodes CDR1 MNHNS and CDR2 SASEGT. CDR3 amino acids: CASTTPGLAGEEAFF. The CDR3 region has the DNA TGTGCCAGCACCACGCCCGGCTTGGCAGGAGAAGAAGCTTTCTTT.

J is TRBJ2-3 and V is TRBV27; D remains ambiguous. Per germline, CDR1 MNHEY and CDR2 SMNVEV (reference sequence). The CDR3 consists of 14 residues. V was trimmed by 5 bases and J by 2 bases, leaving 11 bases between them. The CDR3 spells CASSPPPSTDTQYF. The CDR3 bases are TGTGCCAGCAGTCCACCCCCGTCCACAGATACGCAGTATTTT.

This clonotype has at least ten counts. V usage is TRBV10-3 and J usage is TRBJ2-1; 11 positions agree with TRBD2. The CDR3 has 16 residues. The junction had 6 bases not matched to a gene; V was cut back by 0 bases and J by 8 bases. CDR1 is ENHRY and CDR2 is SYGVKD in the germline V gene. CDR3 loop: CAISESLAGARYEQFF. DNA of the CDR3: TGTGCCATCAGTGAGTCACTAGCGGGAGCAAGGTATGAGCAGTTCTTC.

This chain joins TRBV5-1 and TRBJ2-2, with a possible D match to TRBD1 (5 bases). The CDR3 totals 16 residues. V lost 4 bases and J 3 bases, leaving 16 bases between the germline ends. The germline V gene has CDR1 SGHRS and CDR2 YFSETQ. The chain's CDR3 is CASSPGPSTDTGELFF. The CDR3 DNA is TGCGCCAGCAGCCCAGGGCCTAGTACCGACACCGGGGAGCTGTTTTTT.

This clonotype came up many times. The chain combines TRBV19 with TRBJ2-1; D gene uncertain. CDR1 is LNHDA, CDR2 SQIVND, per germline (reference sequence). Trimming pared 3 bases from V and 6 bases from J, leaving 9 bases between. The CDR3 is made up of 13 amino acids. In DNA, the CDR3 is TGTGCCAGTAGTATGATGGCGACCAATGAGCAGTTCTTC. This gives the protein CASSMMATNEQFF.

V gene TRBV18 combines with J gene TRBJ2-2, with D perhaps matching TRBD1 (6 bases). V was shortened by 3 bases and J by 4 bases, with 15 bases between the two germline ends. CDR3 size: 16 residues. From germline, CDR1 is KGHSH and CDR2 LQKENI. The CDR3 reads CASSPTGQPRTGELFF. Written as DNA, the CDR3 is TGTGCCAGCTCACCTACCGGACAGCCTCGCACCGGGGAGCTGTTTTTT.

V gene TRBV18 combines with J gene TRBJ2-5; D assignment may be TRBD1 or TRBD2 (5 bases each). The CDR3 contains 15 residues. With 11 bases removed from V and 5 bases from J, the gap between germline ends came to 24 bases. Germline-derived CDR1 and CDR2 are KGHSH and LQKENI. CDR3 sequence (DNA): TGTGCCTCAACCACGCCGGGGCCCAGCTGGGAGACCCAGTACTTC. This gives the protein CASTTPGPSWETQYF.

This clonotype came up many times. V and J are TRBV4-2 and TRBJ2-2, with D unclear. The V end lost 1 base, the J end lost 7 bases, and 13 bases lay between the germline ends. The germline gives CDR1 LGHNA, CDR2 YNFKEQ. This CDR3 has 15 residues. Here the CDR3 DNA reads TGTGCCAGCAGCCAAGGTTTTATCTCGGGCGGGGAGCTGTTTTTT. Translated: CASSQGFISGGELFF.

This clonotype was recorded many times. The chain carries TRBV15 and TRBJ2-3; 12 bases fit TRBD2. In germline, CDR1 is LNHNV, CDR2 YYDKDF (reference sequence). The CDR3 length is 17 residues. Trimming took 0 bases from V and 6 from J; bases not matched to a gene: 7. The CDR3 loop is CATSRDPMTSGSDTQYF. Written as DNA, the CDR3 is TGTGCCACCAGCAGAGATCCTATGACTAGCGGGAGTGATACGCAGTATTTT. Full variable domain (remainder filled in from reference TRBV15 and TRBJ2-3): DAMVIQNPRYQVTQFGKPVTLSCSQTLNHNVMYWYQQKSSQAPKLLFHYYDKDFNNEADTPDNFQSRRPNTSFCFLDIRSPGLGDTAMYLCATSRDPMTSGSDTQYFGPGTRLTVL.

Many counts were recorded for this clonotype. This chain connects TRBV5-6 to TRBJ2-5, with 7 bases matching TRBD2. Per germline, CDR1 SGHDT and CDR2 YYEEEE. V dropped 3 bases and J dropped 4; count of bases not matched to a gene: 6. This CDR3 has 14 amino acids. CDR3 in amino acids: CASSWREGLETQYF. CDR3 coding DNA: TGTGCCAGCAGCTGGAGGGAGGGCCTAGAGACCCAGTACTTC.